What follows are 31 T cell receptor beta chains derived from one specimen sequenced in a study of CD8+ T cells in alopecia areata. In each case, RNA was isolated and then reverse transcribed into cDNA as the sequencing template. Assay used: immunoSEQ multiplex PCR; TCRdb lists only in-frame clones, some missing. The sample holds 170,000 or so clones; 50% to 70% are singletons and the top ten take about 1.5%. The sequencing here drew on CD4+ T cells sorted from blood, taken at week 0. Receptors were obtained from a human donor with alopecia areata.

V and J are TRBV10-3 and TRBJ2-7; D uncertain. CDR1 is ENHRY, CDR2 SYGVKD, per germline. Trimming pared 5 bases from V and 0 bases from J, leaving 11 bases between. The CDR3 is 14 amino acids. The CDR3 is CAISRSPLSYEQYF. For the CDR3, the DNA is TGTGCCATCAGTAGATCCCCGCTCTCCTACGAGCAGTACTTC.

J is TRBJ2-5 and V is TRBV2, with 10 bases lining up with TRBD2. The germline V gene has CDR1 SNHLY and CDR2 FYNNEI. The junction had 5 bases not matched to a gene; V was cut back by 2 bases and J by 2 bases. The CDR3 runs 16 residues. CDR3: CASSEWASGGQETQYF. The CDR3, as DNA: TGTGCCAGCAGTGAATGGGCTAGCGGGGGACAAGAGACCCAGTACTTC.

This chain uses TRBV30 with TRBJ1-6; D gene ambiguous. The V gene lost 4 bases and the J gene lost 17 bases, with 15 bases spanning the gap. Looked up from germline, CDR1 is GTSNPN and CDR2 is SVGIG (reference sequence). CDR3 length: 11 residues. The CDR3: CAWKRNGPIHF. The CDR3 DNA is TGTGCCTGGAAGCGGAACGGGCCCATCCACTTT.

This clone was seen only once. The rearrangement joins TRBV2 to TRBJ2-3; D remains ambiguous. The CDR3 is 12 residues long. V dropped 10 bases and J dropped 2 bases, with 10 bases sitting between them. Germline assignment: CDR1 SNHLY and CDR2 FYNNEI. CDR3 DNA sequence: TGTGCCATAAGGGCCTACACAGATACGCAGTATTTT. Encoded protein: CAIRAYTDTQYF. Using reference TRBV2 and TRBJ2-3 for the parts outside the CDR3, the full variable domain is EPEVTQTPSHQVTQMGQEVILRCVPISNHLYFYWYRQILGQKVEFLVSFYNNEISEKSEIFDDQFSVERPDGSNFTLKIRSTKLEDSAMYFCAIRAYTDTQYFGPGTRLTVL.

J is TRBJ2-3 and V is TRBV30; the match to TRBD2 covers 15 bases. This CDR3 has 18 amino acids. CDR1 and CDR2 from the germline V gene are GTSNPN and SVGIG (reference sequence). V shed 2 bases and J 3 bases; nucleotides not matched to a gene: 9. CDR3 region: CAWSSRRTSGGGTDTQYF. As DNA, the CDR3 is TGTGCCTGGAGTTCCAGGAGGACTAGCGGGGGGGGGACAGATACGCAGTATTTT.

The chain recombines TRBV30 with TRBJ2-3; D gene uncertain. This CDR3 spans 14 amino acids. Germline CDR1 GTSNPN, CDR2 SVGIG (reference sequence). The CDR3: CASRGSIGTDTQYF. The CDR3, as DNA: TGTGCTTCGAGAGGTAGCATCGGCACAGATACGCAGTATTTT.

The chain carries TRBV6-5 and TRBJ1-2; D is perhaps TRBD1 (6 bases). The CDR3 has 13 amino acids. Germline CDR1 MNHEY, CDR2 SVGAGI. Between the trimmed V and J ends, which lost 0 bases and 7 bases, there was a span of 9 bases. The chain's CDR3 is CASSYSRGGGYTF. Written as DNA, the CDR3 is TGTGCCAGCAGTTACTCCAGGGGAGGTGGCTACACCTTC.

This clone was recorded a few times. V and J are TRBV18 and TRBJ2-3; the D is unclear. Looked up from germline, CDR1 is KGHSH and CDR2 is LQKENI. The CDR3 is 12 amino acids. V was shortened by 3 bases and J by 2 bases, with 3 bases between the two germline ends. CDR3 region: CASSPYTDTQYF. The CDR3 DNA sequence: TGTGCCAGCTCACCCTACACAGATACGCAGTATTTT.

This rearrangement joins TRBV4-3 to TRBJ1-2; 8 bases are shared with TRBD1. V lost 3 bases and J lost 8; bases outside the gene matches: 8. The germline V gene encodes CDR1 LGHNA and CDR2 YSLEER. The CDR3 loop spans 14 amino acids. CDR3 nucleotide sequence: TGCGCCAGCAGCCACCTGGACAGGGTGTTAGGCTACACCTTC. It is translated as CASSHLDRVLGYTF.

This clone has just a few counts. The CDR3 here is CASTILAGAWNEQFF. The CDR3 nucleotides are TGTGCCAGCACCATCCTAGCGGGGGCTTGGAATGAGCAGTTCTTC. V is TRBV7-2 and J is TRBJ2-1; TRBD2 aligns across 10 bases. The J segment lost 7 bases and the V segment lost 7 bases, leaving 10 bases of the junction unmatched. The CDR3 has 15 residues. CDR1 and CDR2 (germline): SGHTA, FQGNSA. Using reference TRBV7-2 and TRBJ2-1 for the parts outside the CDR3, the full variable domain is GAGVSQSPSNKVTEKGKDVELRCDPISGHTALYWYRQSLGQGLEFLIYFQGNSAPDKSGLPSDRFSAERTGGSVSTLTIQRTQQEDSAVYLCASTILAGAWNEQFFGPGTRLTVL.

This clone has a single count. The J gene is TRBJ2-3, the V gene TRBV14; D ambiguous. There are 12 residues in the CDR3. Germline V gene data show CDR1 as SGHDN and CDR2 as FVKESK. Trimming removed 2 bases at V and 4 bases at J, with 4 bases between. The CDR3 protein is CASSQQSDTQYF. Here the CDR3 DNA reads TGTGCCAGCAGCCAACAATCAGATACGCAGTATTTT.

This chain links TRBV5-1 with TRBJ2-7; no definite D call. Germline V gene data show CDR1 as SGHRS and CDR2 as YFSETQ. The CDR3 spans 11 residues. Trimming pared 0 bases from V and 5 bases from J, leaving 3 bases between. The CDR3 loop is CASSLVDEQYF. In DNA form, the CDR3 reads TGCGCCAGCAGCTTGGTCGACGAGCAGTACTTC.

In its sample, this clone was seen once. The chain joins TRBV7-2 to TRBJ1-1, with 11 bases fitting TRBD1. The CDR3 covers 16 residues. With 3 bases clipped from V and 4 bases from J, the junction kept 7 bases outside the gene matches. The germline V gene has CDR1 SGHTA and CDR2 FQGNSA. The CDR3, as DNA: TGTGCCAGCAGCTTTGGGACAGGGGGTAAAGTCACTGAAGCTTTCTTT. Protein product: CASSFGTGGKVTEAFF. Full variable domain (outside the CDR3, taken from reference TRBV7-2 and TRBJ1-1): GAGVSQSPSNKVTEKGKDVELRCDPISGHTALYWYRQSLGQGLEFLIYFQGNSAPDKSGLPSDRFSAERTGGSVSTLTIQRTQQEDSAVYLCASSFGTGGKVTEAFFGQGTRLTVV.

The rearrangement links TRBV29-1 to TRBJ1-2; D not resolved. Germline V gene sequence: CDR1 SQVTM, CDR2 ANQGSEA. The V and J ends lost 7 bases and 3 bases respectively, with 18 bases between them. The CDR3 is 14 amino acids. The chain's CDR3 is CSAPVGQNDYGYTF. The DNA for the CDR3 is TGCAGCGCCCCGGTCGGGCAGAACGACTATGGCTACACCTTC.

CDR3 sequence reads: CSVSTGGDQPQHF. The DNA for the CDR3 is TGCAGCGTCTCAACAGGGGGCGATCAGCCCCAGCATTTT. The chain has TRBV29-1 and TRBJ1-5; TRBD1 agrees at 9 bases. The CDR3 is 13 residues long. The germline V gene has CDR1 SQVTM and CDR2 ANQGSEA. With 6 bases clipped from V and 5 bases from J, the junction kept 5 bases outside the gene matches.

Here the CDR3 reads CASSVTETGELFF. CDR3 DNA: TGCGCCAGCAGCGTGACAGAGACCGGGGAGCTGTTTTTT. The rearrangement joins TRBV5-1 to TRBJ2-2; D might be TRBD1 (5 bases). This CDR3 region has 13 residues. Looked up from germline, CDR1 is SGHRS and CDR2 is YFSETQ. Trimming shortened V by 4 bases and J by 5 bases, and 9 bases separated the two germline ends.

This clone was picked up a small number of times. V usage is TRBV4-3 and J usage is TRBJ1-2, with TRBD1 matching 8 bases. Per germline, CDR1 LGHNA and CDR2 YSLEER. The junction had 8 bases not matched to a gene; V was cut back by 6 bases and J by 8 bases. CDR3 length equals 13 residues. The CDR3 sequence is CASRNQGAIGYTF. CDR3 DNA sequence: TGCGCCAGCAGAAACCAGGGGGCCATAGGCTACACCTTC.

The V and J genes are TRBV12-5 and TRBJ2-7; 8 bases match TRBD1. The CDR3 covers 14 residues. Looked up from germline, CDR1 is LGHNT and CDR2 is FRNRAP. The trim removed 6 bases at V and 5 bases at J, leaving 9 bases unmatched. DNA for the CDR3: TGTGCTAGTGGCCCGGACAGGGTCGGGGACGAGCAGTACTTC. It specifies CASGPDRVGDEQYF.

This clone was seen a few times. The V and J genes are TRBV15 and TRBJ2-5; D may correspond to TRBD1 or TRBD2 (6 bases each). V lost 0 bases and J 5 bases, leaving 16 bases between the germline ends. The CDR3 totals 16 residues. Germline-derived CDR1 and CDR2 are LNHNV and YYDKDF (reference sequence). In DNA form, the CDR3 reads TGTGCCACCAGCAGAGATTGGAGGGGGGAAATGGAGACCCAGTACTTC. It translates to CATSRDWRGEMETQYF.

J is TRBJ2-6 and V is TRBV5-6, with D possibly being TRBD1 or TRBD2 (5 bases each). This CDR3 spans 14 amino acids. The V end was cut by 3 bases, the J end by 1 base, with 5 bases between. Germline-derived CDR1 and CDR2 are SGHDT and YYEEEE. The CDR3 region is CASSWGSGANVLTF. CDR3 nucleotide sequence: TGTGCCAGCAGCTGGGGGTCTGGGGCCAACGTCCTGACTTTC.

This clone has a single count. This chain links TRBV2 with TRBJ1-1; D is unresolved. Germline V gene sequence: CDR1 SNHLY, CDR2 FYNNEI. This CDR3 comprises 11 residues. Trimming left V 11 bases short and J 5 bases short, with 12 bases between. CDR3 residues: CAGKYDTEAFF. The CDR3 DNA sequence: TGTGCCGGAAAGTACGATACTGAAGCTTTCTTT.

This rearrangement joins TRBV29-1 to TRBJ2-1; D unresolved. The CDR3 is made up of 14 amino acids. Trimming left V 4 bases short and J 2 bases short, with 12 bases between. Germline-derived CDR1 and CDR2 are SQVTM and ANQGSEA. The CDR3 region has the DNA TGCAGCGTTGCAGGTGGTAGGACCTACAATGAGCAGTTCTTC. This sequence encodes CSVAGGRTYNEQFF.

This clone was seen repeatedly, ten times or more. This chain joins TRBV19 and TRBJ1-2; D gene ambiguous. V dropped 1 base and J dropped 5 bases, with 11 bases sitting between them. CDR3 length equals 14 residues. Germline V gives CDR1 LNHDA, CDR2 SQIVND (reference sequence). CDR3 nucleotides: TGTGCCAGTAGTATAGTATCCGGGATATATGGCTACACCTTC. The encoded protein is CASSIVSGIYGYTF.

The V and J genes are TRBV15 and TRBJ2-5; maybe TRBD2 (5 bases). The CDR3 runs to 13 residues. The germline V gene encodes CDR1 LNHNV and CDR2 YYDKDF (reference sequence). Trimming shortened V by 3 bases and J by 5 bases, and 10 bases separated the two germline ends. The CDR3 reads CATSRLGGETQYF. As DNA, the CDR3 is TGTGCCACCAGCAGGCTAGGCGGGGAGACCCAGTACTTC.

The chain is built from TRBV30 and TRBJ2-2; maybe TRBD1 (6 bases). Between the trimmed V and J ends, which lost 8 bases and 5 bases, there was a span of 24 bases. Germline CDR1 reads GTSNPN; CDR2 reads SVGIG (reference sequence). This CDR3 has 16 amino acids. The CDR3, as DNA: TGTGCCGGAAGGTTTACCGGGACACTTCTTACCGGGGAGCTGTTTTTT. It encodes CAGRFTGTLLTGELFF.

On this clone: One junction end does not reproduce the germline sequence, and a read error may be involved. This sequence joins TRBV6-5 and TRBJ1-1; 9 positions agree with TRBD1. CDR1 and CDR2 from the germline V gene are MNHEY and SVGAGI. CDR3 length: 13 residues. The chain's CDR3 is CASIGTGNPEAFF. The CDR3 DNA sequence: TGTGCCAGCATTGGGACAGGGAACCCTGAAGCTTTCTTT.

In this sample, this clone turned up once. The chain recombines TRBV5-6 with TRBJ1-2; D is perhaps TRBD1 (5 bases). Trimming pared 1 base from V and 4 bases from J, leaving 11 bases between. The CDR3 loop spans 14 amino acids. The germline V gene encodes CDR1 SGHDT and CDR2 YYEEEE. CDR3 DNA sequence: TGTGCCAGCAGCTTGCCAGGGACTAGCTATGGCTACACCTTC. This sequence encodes CASSLPGTSYGYTF.

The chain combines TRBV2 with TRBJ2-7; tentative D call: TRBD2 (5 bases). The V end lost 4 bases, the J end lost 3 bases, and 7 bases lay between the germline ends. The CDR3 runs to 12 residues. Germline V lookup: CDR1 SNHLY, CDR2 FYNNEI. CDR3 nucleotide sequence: TGTGCCAGCAGTGTCGAGGGCTACGAGCAGTACTTC. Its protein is CASSVEGYEQYF.

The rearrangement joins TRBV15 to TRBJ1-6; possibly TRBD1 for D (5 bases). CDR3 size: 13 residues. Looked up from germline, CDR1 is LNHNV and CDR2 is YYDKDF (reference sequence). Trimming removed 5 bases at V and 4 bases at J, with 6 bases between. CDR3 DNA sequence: TGTGCCACCAGCCGACAGTATAATTCACCCCTCCACTTT. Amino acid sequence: CATSRQYNSPLHF.

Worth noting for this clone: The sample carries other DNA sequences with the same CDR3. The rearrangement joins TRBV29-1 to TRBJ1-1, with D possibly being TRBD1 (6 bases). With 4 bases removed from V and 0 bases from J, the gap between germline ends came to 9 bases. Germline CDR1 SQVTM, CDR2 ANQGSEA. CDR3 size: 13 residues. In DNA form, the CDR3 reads TGCAGCGTTGGAGACAGGATGAACACTGAAGCTTTCTTT. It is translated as CSVGDRMNTEAFF.

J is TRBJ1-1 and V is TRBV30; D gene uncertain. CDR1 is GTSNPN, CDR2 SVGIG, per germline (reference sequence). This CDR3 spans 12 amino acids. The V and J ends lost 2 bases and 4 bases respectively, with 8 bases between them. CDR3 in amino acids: CAWSPTGTEAFF. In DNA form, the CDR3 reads TGTGCCTGGAGTCCTACGGGCACTGAAGCTTTCTTT.